Listed here are 11 T cell receptor beta chains from one sample, sequenced in a study of blood T cell repertoires in COVID-19. This table comes from immunoSEQ multiplex PCR, and its TCRdb copy is limited to in-frame clones, with some not included. The sample shows 130,000 or so clones, more than 60% of them seen only once. Sequencing input: peripheral blood. These receptors were collected from a man over 45 with acute or convalescent COVID-19.

The J gene is TRBJ2-1, the V gene TRBV19; D is unclear. Trimming took 7 bases from V and 1 from J, leaving 11 bases between them. Germline V gene data show CDR1 as LNHDA and CDR2 as SQIVND (reference sequence). CDR3 size: 14 residues. The CDR3 nucleotides are TGTGCCAGTAAAGAGGCCTATTCCTACAATGAGCAGTTCTTC. It codes for CASKEAYSYNEQFF.

This clone showed up just once. The chain employs TRBV7-8 and TRBJ2-7; 8 bases map to TRBD1. Germline V gene data show CDR1 as SGHVS and CDR2 as FQNEAQ. V shed 5 bases, J shed 5 bases, and the junction held 11 bases outside the gene matches. The CDR3 runs to 15 residues. CDR3 region: CASSQGRGRVHEQYF. The DNA for the CDR3 is TGTGCCAGCAGCCAAGGCAGGGGGCGCGTCCACGAGCAGTACTTC.

This rearrangement joins TRBV6-5 to TRBJ1-5; perhaps TRBD1 as D (5 bases). The CDR3 totals 14 residues. The V and J ends lost 6 bases and 4 bases respectively, with 13 bases between them. Germline values: CDR1 MNHEY, CDR2 SVGAGI. The CDR3 is CASRQGVGNQPQHF. CDR3 nucleotides: TGTGCCAGCAGGCAAGGGGTAGGTAATCAGCCCCAGCATTTT.

This clone was seen only a few times. The chain employs TRBV4-1 and TRBJ1-1; 7 positions agree with TRBD1. This CDR3 has 13 amino acids. The germline V gene encodes CDR1 MGHRA and CDR2 YSYEKL. Trimming took 4 bases from V and 7 from J; bases not matched to a gene: 6. In DNA, the CDR3 is TGCGCCAGCAGCCCGGGACAGCCCCATGAAGCTTTCTTT. Translated, it gives CASSPGQPHEAFF.

The rearrangement joins TRBV7-2 to TRBJ2-7, with 10 positions matching TRBD2. The CDR3 sequence is 15 residues long. The germline V gene has CDR1 SGHTA and CDR2 FQGNSA. V was pared by 1 base and J by 4 bases, with 4 bases of the junction left unmatched. The CDR3: CASSLEAGGQYEQYV. DNA of the CDR3: TGTGCCAGCAGCTTAGAAGCGGGGGGGCAATACGAGCAGTACGTC.

The gene calls are TRBV5-1 and TRBJ1-4; D may be TRBD1 (6 bases). Trimming took off 2 bases at V and 10 bases at J, with 6 bases between the two ends. The CDR3 spans 11 residues. Germline V gene sequence: CDR1 SGHRS, CDR2 YFSETQ. The CDR3 loop reads CASSFRGKLFF. The CDR3 DNA sequence: TGCGCCAGCAGCTTCAGGGGAAAACTGTTTTTT.

This chain uses TRBV6-5 with TRBJ2-7, with D perhaps matching TRBD1 (6 bases). The CDR3 covers 12 residues. The germline V and J ends were trimmed by 6 bases and 6 bases, with 12 bases remaining between them. Germline assignment: CDR1 MNHEY and CDR2 SVGAGI. The CDR3: CASSRSGVEQYF. CDR3 nucleotides: TGTGCCAGCAGCCGCTCAGGGGTCGAGCAGTACTTC.

The V gene is TRBV14, the J gene TRBJ1-3; tentatively, D is TRBD1 (6 bases). CDR3 size: 16 residues. The V gene's germline CDR1 is SGHDN and CDR2 FVKESK. Trimming stripped 3 bases from V and 0 bases from J, with 12 bases between. CDR3 in amino acids: CASSQWGGSSGNTIYF. The DNA of the CDR3 is TGTGCCAGCAGCCAGTGGGGGGGCTCCTCTGGAAACACCATATATTTT.

The chain has TRBV6-5 and TRBJ1-4; D is unclear. Deletions cut 5 bases from V and 8 bases from J, with 6 bases between. CDR3 length equals 11 residues. Germline V lookup: CDR1 MNHEY, CDR2 SVGAGI. The CDR3 DNA follows: TGTGCCAGCAGTCGTGCGGAAAAACTGTTTTTT. Protein product: CASSRAEKLFF.

There are a few counts of this clone. Germline is not matched at one junction end, which may reflect a read error. The rearrangement uses TRBV11-2 and TRBJ2-3; maybe TRBD2 (6 bases). CDR1 is SGHAT, CDR2 FQNNGV, per germline. The CDR3 runs to 16 residues. Here the CDR3 reads CASSLAVRGSTDTQYF. The CDR3 region has the DNA TGTGCCAGCAGTTTAGCCGTCCGGGGGAGCACAGATACGCAGTATTTT.

This sequence joins TRBV5-5 and TRBJ1-1; 7 bases are a match to TRBD1. The CDR3 is 14 amino acids. The germline gives CDR1 SGHKS, CDR2 YYEKEE (reference sequence). The trim removed 2 bases at V and 2 bases at J, leaving 3 bases unmatched. The CDR3 is CASSFPGGNTEAFF. DNA for the CDR3: TGTGCCAGCAGCTTCCCAGGGGGAAACACTGAAGCTTTCTTT.